This T cell receptor (beta chain) is from a study of blood T cell repertoires in COVID-19. Study as a whole: From T cells, B-cell-depleted T cells, or PBMCs came the material, which was cDNA or gDNA.

The CDR3 contains 14 residues. With V trimmed by 3 bases and J by 8 bases, 9 bases remained unmatched. Germline loops: CDR1 DFQATT, CDR2 SNEGSKA (reference sequence). The table lists this clone with a count of one. Study processing details: Amplification of reference gene primers was used by the study to estimate nucleated cell counts. TCRdb keeps only in-frame clones here, not all; method: immunoSEQ multiplex PCR. The D gene and trimming were derived from the DNA, and the V and J assignments and clone size from that table. Of a few hundred thousand clones in the sample, about 90% were seen once. This TCR came from a woman aged 40 to 49 with acute or convalescent COVID-19. The sequencing input was peripheral blood. This chain joins TRBV20-1 and TRBJ2-3, with TRBD2 matching over 9 bases. The CDR3 is CSASPSGEWGTQYF. The DNA of the CDR3 is TGCAGTGCTAGTCCTAGCGGGGAATGGGGTACGCAGTATTTT.